These 21 T cell receptor beta chains were all obtained from the same sample, sequenced in a study of identifying expanded T cells in peripheral blood. The assay was immunoSEQ multiplex PCR, and TCRdb's table has in-frame clones only and misses some. The sample holds 97,000 or so clones, around 89% seen once. Specimen: blood. The source of these receptors is a person aged 18 to 70 in good health.

The gene calls are TRBV10-1 and TRBJ2-7, with 9 positions matching TRBD2. V trimming: 3 bases; J trimming: 2 bases; junction bases outside the gene matches: 5. Per the germline V gene, CDR1 is WNHNN and CDR2 is SYGVQD (reference sequence). This CDR3 comprises 15 residues. The CDR3 is CASSDVPSGTYEQYF. The CDR3 DNA follows: TGCGCCAGCAGTGACGTTCCTAGCGGGACCTACGAGCAGTACTTC.

This chain connects TRBV5-6 to TRBJ2-1; weak D call: TRBD2 (6 bases). Per the germline V gene, CDR1 is SGHDT and CDR2 is YYEEEE. The CDR3 loop spans 18 amino acids. Trimming stripped 4 bases from V and 7 bases from J, with 27 bases between. CDR3 loop: CASSRLGVTGTGKNEQFF. As DNA, the CDR3 is TGTGCCAGCAGCCGACTAGGGGTCACCGGGACCGGGAAGAATGAGCAGTTCTTC.

The V and J genes are TRBV5-1 and TRBJ2-1; weak D call: TRBD1 (6 bases). V dropped 4 bases and J dropped 3 bases, with 11 bases sitting between them. Germline V gene data show CDR1 as SGHRS and CDR2 as YFSETQ. The CDR3 is made up of 14 amino acids. The CDR3 bases are TGCGCCAGCAGCCCAGGACAGCTCTACAATGAGCAGTTCTTC. Its protein product is CASSPGQLYNEQFF.

The chain employs TRBV28 and TRBJ1-3; the D gene is possibly TRBD1 (5 bases). The CDR3 extends over 14 amino acids. Per the germline V gene, CDR1 is MDHEN and CDR2 is SYDVKM. Between the trimmed V and J ends, which lost 2 bases and 0 bases, there was a span of 5 bases. CDR3 protein: CASSLDSSGNTIYF. The CDR3 DNA sequence: TGTGCCAGCAGTTTAGACAGCTCTGGAAACACCATATATTTT.

V gene TRBV21-1 combines with J gene TRBJ2-2; the table assigns TRBD1, which was not confirmed against the DNA. TRBV21-1 is a recognized pseudogene. The CDR3 is made up of 16 amino acids. The CDR3 region is CASSNPLDRIGGELFF. The CDR3 DNA follows: TGTGCCAGCAGCAATCCCCTCGACAGAATCGGCGGGGAGCTGTTTTTT.

In its sample, this clone was seen a few times. The chain carries TRBV6-5 and TRBJ1-5; D gene uncertain. The V gene's germline CDR1 is MNHEY and CDR2 SVGAGI. The germline V and J ends were trimmed by 6 bases and 7 bases, with 13 bases remaining between them. CDR3 length: 13 residues. CDR3 protein: CASRFSFGQPQHF. CDR3 sequence (DNA): TGTGCCAGCAGGTTCTCCTTTGGACAGCCCCAGCATTTT.

J is TRBJ1-5 and V is TRBV28, with 9 nucleotides matching TRBD1. With V trimmed by 2 bases and J by 6 bases, 5 bases remained unmatched. The germline V gene encodes CDR1 MDHEN and CDR2 SYDVKM. The CDR3 covers 15 residues. The CDR3 nucleotides read TGTGCCAGCAGTTTAGGACAGGGGTATCGTCAGCCCCAGCATTTT. Amino acids: CASSLGQGYRQPQHF.

The chain has TRBV18 and TRBJ1-1; tentative D call: TRBD1 (5 bases). The CDR3 is 12 residues long. From germline, CDR1 is KGHSH and CDR2 LQKENI. The V end was cut by 1 base, the J end by 7 bases, with 7 bases between. CDR3 bases: TGTGCCAGCTCACCACGACAGATTGAAGCTTTCTTT. Its protein is CASSPRQIEAFF. Filled out from reference TRBV18 and TRBJ1-1, the complete variable domain reads NAGVMQNPRHLVRRRGQEARLRCSPMKGHSHVYWYRQLPEEGLKFMVYLQKENIIDESGMPKERFSAEFPKEGPSILRIQQVVRGDSAAYFCASSPRQIEAFFGQGTRLTVV.

The chain recombines TRBV9 with TRBJ1-3; D unclear. The germline V gene has CDR1 SGDLS and CDR2 YYNGEE. This CDR3 is 16 amino acids long. V was trimmed by 3 bases and J by 3 bases, leaving 16 bases between them. The CDR3 loop reads CASSAPGKAVGNTIYF. CDR3 DNA: TGTGCCAGCAGCGCTCCCGGCAAAGCCGTTGGAAACACCATATATTTT.

The chain links TRBV5-8 to TRBJ1-3, with D tentatively TRBD1 (5 bases). The V end lost 4 bases, the J end lost 1 base, and 15 bases lay between the germline ends. The CDR3 runs to 16 residues. CDR1 is SGHTS, CDR2 YDEGEE, per germline. The CDR3 spells CASSPWGSSSGNTIYF. CDR3 nucleotide sequence: TGTGCCAGCAGCCCCTGGGGGTCGAGTTCTGGAAACACCATATATTTT.

The V and J genes are TRBV28 and TRBJ2-5; D gene unclear. This CDR3 spans 14 amino acids. Germline CDR1 reads MDHEN; CDR2 reads SYDVKM. V was shortened by 6 bases and J by 5 bases, with 16 bases between the two germline ends. The CDR3 protein is CASSQTRIQETQYF. In nucleotides, the CDR3 is TGTGCCAGCAGCCAAACAAGGATCCAGGAGACCCAGTACTTC.

The chain has TRBV27 and TRBJ2-7; a possible D gene is TRBD2 (6 bases). The length of the CDR3 is 14 residues. CDR1 is MNHEY and CDR2 is SMNVEV in the germline V gene (reference sequence). Trimming pared 4 bases from V and 2 bases from J, leaving 12 bases between. The CDR3 DNA reads TGTGCCAGCAGTTCACTAGCTGCCACCTACGAGCAGTACTTC. Protein: CASSSLAATYEQYF.

The chain joins TRBV28 to TRBJ2-7; D unresolved. CDR1 is MDHEN, CDR2 SYDVKM, per germline. Trimming removed 5 bases at V and 5 bases at J, with 7 bases between. The length of the CDR3 is 11 residues. The CDR3 region has the DNA TGTGCCAGCAGTAAGGAAAACGAGCAGTACTTC. Its protein product is CASSKENEQYF.

On this clone itself: At one of its ends the junction is not consistent with the germline gene, which may arise from a read error. The CDR3 coding sequence is TGTGCCAGCAGCCTAGACAGGGGCGGGGAGACCCAGTACTTC. Its protein is CASSLDRGGETQYF. The J gene is TRBJ2-5, the V gene TRBV11-2; 8 positions match TRBD1. The germline V gene has CDR1 SGHAT and CDR2 FQNNGV. The CDR3 consists of 14 residues. Full variable domain (missing parts from reference TRBV11-2 and TRBJ2-5): EAGVAQSPRYKIIEKRQSVAFWCNPISGHATLYWYQQILGQGPKLLIQFQNNGVVDDSQLPKDRFSAERLKGVDSTLKIQPAKLEDSAVYLCASSLDRGGETQYFGPGTRLLVL.

The V gene is TRBV6-1, the J gene TRBJ1-5; a weak D match, TRBD1 (6 bases). V shed 3 bases and J shed 1 base, with 13 bases lying between them. Germline values: CDR1 MNHNS, CDR2 SASEGT. CDR3 size: 16 residues. CDR3 residues: CASSDGGARSNQPQHF. The CDR3 bases are TGTGCCAGCAGTGACGGGGGGGCGCGGAGCAATCAGCCCCAGCATTTT.

The rearrangement uses TRBV7-9 and TRBJ2-3, with no clear D. CDR1 is SEHNR, CDR2 FQNEAQ, per germline (reference sequence). V was cut by 2 bases and J by 3 bases, with 18 bases left in between. The CDR3 consists of 17 residues. DNA of the CDR3: TGTGCCAGCAGCTTAACCCGGTTAGGCCACGGTACAGATACGCAGTATTTT. It encodes CASSLTRLGHGTDTQYF.

This clone appeared a few times. This rearrangement joins TRBV7-8 to TRBJ1-6, with a possible D match to TRBD1 (6 bases). The CDR3 is 15 residues long. From germline, CDR1 is SGHVS and CDR2 FQNEAQ. V shed 3 bases and J shed 8 bases, with 14 bases lying between them. CDR3 DNA: TGTGCCAGCAGCTTGCCCGGGGGCAGGGATTCACCCCTCCACTTT. This sequence encodes CASSLPGGRDSPLHF. The variable domain in full, with the rest retrieved from reference TRBV7-8 and TRBJ1-6, is GAGVSQSPRYKVAKRGQDVALRCDPISGHVSLFWYQQALGQGPEFLTYFQNEAQLDKSGLPSDRFFAERPEGSVSTLKIQRTQQEDSAVYLCASSLPGGRDSPLHFGNGTRLTVT.

This clone has a single count. CDR3 loop: CASRHSGTGHSYEQYF. The DNA for the CDR3 is TGTGCCAGCAGGCACTCCGGGACAGGACATTCCTACGAGCAGTACTTC. The chain links TRBV28 to TRBJ2-7, with TRBD1 matching over 8 bases. The V segment lost 6 bases and the J segment 1 base; nucleotides outside the gene matches: 11. The CDR3 has 16 amino acids. Germline V lookup: CDR1 MDHEN, CDR2 SYDVKM.

V gene TRBV4-2 combines with J gene TRBJ1-5; 10 bases fit TRBD1. The germline V gene has CDR1 LGHNA and CDR2 YNFKEQ. The junction had 8 bases not matched to a gene; V was cut back by 5 bases and J by 7 bases. CDR3 length equals 15 residues. Here the CDR3 reads CASSEPGQGQQPQHF. The CDR3 nucleotides are TGTGCCAGCAGCGAGCCGGGACAGGGGCAGCAGCCCCAGCATTTT.

The chain couples TRBV2 to TRBJ2-1; unclear D gene. The V gene lost 2 bases and the J gene lost 0 bases, with 11 bases spanning the gap. Germline loops: CDR1 SNHLY, CDR2 FYNNEI. This CDR3 is 16 amino acids long. The CDR3 nucleotides read TGTGCCAGCAGTGAATCCGCAGTGGGCTCCTACAATGAGCAGTTCTTC. Protein product: CASSESAVGSYNEQFF.

This chain connects TRBV9 to TRBJ1-5; D unresolved. The CDR3 loop spans 16 amino acids. The V gene lost 0 bases and the J gene lost 2 bases, with 12 bases spanning the gap. From germline, CDR1 is SGDLS and CDR2 YYNGEE. The CDR3 spells CASSVEAGNGNQPQHF. The CDR3 region has the DNA TGTGCCAGCAGCGTAGAAGCTGGAAATGGCAATCAGCCCCAGCATTTT.